The 31 T cell receptor beta chains presented below share a single source sample, sequenced in a study of shared clonotypes between healthy human individuals. Profiling relied on immunoSEQ multiplex PCR, and the TCRdb table lists in-frame clones only, not all of them. The profile shows millions of clones, approximately 94% of them singletons. CD45RO negativity and positive selection for CCR7 defined naive CD8 cells, a population that excluded terminally differentiated effector memory CD45RA+ cells. The sequenced sample consisted of naive CD8+ T cells from PBMCs. Source of these receptors: a man between 18 and 29 years old in good health. Some clones in this sample may be carry-over from other donors' samples.

J is TRBJ2-7 and V is TRBV13, with TRBD1 as a possible D gene (6 bases). CDR3 size: 15 residues. Germline CDR1 is PRHDT and CDR2 is FYEKMQ (reference sequence). V shed 2 bases and J shed 0 bases, with 11 bases lying between them. The DNA for the CDR3 is TGTGCCAGCAGCTTATTTGGGACACCCTCCTACGAGCAGTACTTC. Its translation: CASSLFGTPSYEQYF. The entire variable domain, with the rest obtained from reference TRBV13 and TRBJ2-7, is as follows: AAGVIQSPRHLIKEKRETATLKCYPIPRHDTVYWYQQGPGQDPQFLISFYEKMQSDKGSIPDRFSAQQFSDYHSELNMSSLELGDSALYFCASSLFGTPSYEQYFGPGTRLTVT.

The chain couples TRBV2 to TRBJ2-7, with TRBD2 identical over 10 bases. J gave up 4 bases and V 3 bases, and 6 bases lay outside the gene matches. This CDR3 is built from 15 residues. CDR1 and CDR2 from the germline V gene are SNHLY and FYNNEI. CDR3 in DNA: TGTGCCAGCAGTGACCTAGCGGGAGCTAGGTACGAGCAGTACTTC. Translated, it gives CASSDLAGARYEQYF.

CDR3 in DNA: TGTGCCAGCAGCGTCGCCGGACAGGGGTTCTACGAGCAGTACTTC. Protein: CASSVAGQGFYEQYF. The chain employs TRBV9 and TRBJ2-7, with TRBD1 identical over 9 bases. J lost 3 bases, V lost 2 bases, and 6 bases had no gene match. Looked up from germline, CDR1 is SGDLS and CDR2 is YYNGEE. The CDR3 loop spans 15 amino acids.

V usage is TRBV4-2 and J usage is TRBJ1-1, with D maybe TRBD1 (5 bases). Germline CDR1 reads LGHNA; CDR2 reads YNFKEQ. The CDR3 extends over 15 amino acids. V was pared by 2 bases and J by 3 bases, with 13 bases between. DNA for the CDR3: TGTGCCAGCAGCCAAAGATTGGAAGGGGACACTGAAGCTTTCTTT. This encodes CASSQRLEGDTEAFF.

The chain is built from TRBV7-9 and TRBJ1-1, with unresolved D. The V and J ends lost 5 bases and 2 bases respectively, with 9 bases between them. CDR3 length: 13 residues. Germline CDR1 SEHNR, CDR2 FQNEAQ (reference sequence). CDR3 sequence: CASSRRTNTEAFF. CDR3 nucleotide sequence: TGTGCCAGCAGCCGAAGGACCAACACTGAAGCTTTCTTT.

Turning to this clone: The junction shows a germline mismatch at one end, possibly a read error. The gene calls are TRBV6-1 and TRBJ2-7; D is unclear. The germline V gene has CDR1 MNHNS and CDR2 SASEGT. The length of the CDR3 is 14 residues. The CDR3 is CASGERTDSYEQYF. CDR3 in DNA: TGTGCCAGCGGTGAGAGGACCGACTCCTACGAGCAGTACTTC.

This clone was counted once. The V and J genes are TRBV11-3 and TRBJ2-3; tentative D call: TRBD2 (7 bases). Trimming removed 5 bases from V and 2 bases from J, with 20 bases in between. The CDR3 contains 17 residues. Germline V gene data show CDR1 as SGHNT and CDR2 as YENEEA. The CDR3 protein is CASSTRGAAETTDTQYF. DNA for the CDR3: TGTGCCAGCAGCACCCGGGGGGCTGCGGAAACCACAGATACGCAGTATTTT.

As to this clone: Different DNA sequences within this sample yield the same CDR3. The chain combines TRBV4-1 with TRBJ2-7; the D is unclear. Germline V CDR1 and CDR2: MGHRA, YSYEKL. CDR3 size: 13 residues. V dropped 1 base and J dropped 4 bases, with 8 bases sitting between them. CDR3 DNA: TGCGCCAGCAGCCAAGCTCGGGCGTACGAGCAGTACTTC. Its protein is CASSQARAYEQYF.

The chain uses TRBV29-1 and TRBJ2-5; TRBD1 is a possible D gene (5 bases). CDR3 size: 14 residues. Germline CDR1 is SQVTM and CDR2 is ANQGSEA. With 1 base removed from V and 3 bases from J, the gap between germline ends came to 12 bases. CDR3 nucleotides: TGCAGCGTTGAAGGGGGCCTACTAAAAGAGACCCAGTACTTC. This gives the protein CSVEGGLLKETQYF.

The chain is built from TRBV21-1 and TRBJ1-1. TRBV21-1 is a recognized pseudogene. The CDR3 runs to 14 residues. The chain's CDR3 is CASSPSGGQAEAFF. CDR3 in DNA: TGTGCCAGCAGCCCAAGCGGGGGGCAGGCTGAAGCTTTCTTT.

V usage is TRBV11-3 and J usage is TRBJ2-1; possibly TRBD1 or TRBD2 for D (5 bases each). Germline V gives CDR1 SGHNT, CDR2 YENEEA. The CDR3 sequence is 14 residues long. V was pared by 3 bases and J by 6 bases, with 12 bases between. The CDR3 DNA reads TGTGCCAGCAGCTTGGGACGGAACTTCAATGAGCAGTTCTTC. It specifies CASSLGRNFNEQFF.

The chain combines TRBV19 with TRBJ2-7; 8 bases match TRBD2. The V gene's germline CDR1 is LNHDA and CDR2 SQIVND (reference sequence). The CDR3 sequence is 14 residues long. The trim removed 6 bases at V and 4 bases at J, leaving 8 bases unmatched. The CDR3 DNA reads TGTGCCAGTAGCCCCGGGGGGGACTTTTACGAGCAGTACTTC. This gives the protein CASSPGGDFYEQYF.

The chain combines TRBV9 with TRBJ1-1; 9 positions match TRBD1. Per the germline V gene, CDR1 is SGDLS and CDR2 is YYNGEE. This CDR3 is 20 amino acids long. V lost 4 bases and J lost 0; bases outside the gene matches: 19. The CDR3 reads CASSPPWGDRDYGMNTEAFF. DNA for the CDR3: TGTGCCAGCAGCCCCCCATGGGGGGACAGGGACTATGGGATGAACACTGAAGCTTTCTTT.

This sequence joins TRBV6-6 and TRBJ1-2; D is unresolved. Germline assignment: CDR1 MNHNY and CDR2 SVGAGI (reference sequence). The V end was cut by 0 bases, the J end by 0 bases, with 5 bases between. The CDR3 is made up of 14 amino acids. The CDR3 DNA follows: TGTGCCAGCAGTTACTCGACACCTAACTATGGCTACACCTTC. Its protein is CASSYSTPNYGYTF.

The V call is TRBV9, the J call TRBJ2-2; no clear D gene. The V gene lost 0 bases and the J gene lost 2 bases, with 8 bases spanning the gap. Looked up from germline, CDR1 is SGDLS and CDR2 is YYNGEE. This CDR3 has 15 amino acids. The CDR3 is CASSVEAINTGELFF. The CDR3 DNA follows: TGTGCCAGCAGCGTAGAAGCGATCAACACCGGGGAGCTGTTTTTT.

The V call is TRBV5-1, the J call TRBJ2-1; D unclear. CDR3 size: 14 residues. Per the germline V gene, CDR1 is SGHRS and CDR2 is YFSETQ. The germline V and J ends were trimmed by 2 bases and 10 bases, with 16 bases remaining between them. CDR3: CASSFFDPDREQFF. The CDR3 region has the DNA TGCGCCAGCAGCTTTTTCGACCCGGATAGGGAGCAGTTCTTC.

The chain joins TRBV6-1 to TRBJ2-5; D gene uncertain. V lost 5 bases and J 5 bases, leaving 15 bases between the germline ends. This CDR3 region has 14 residues. Germline assignment: CDR1 MNHNS and CDR2 SASEGT. The CDR3 protein is CASSPSARAETQYF. The CDR3 DNA sequence: TGTGCCAGCAGTCCCTCCGCTAGGGCGGAGACCCAGTACTTC.

This chain links TRBV10-2 with TRBJ2-1; D is unclear. Trimming took off 1 base at V and 4 bases at J, with 11 bases between the two ends. The germline CDR1 and CDR2 sequences are WSHSY and SAAADI. The CDR3 totals 15 residues. CDR3 region: CASSEFHGTYNEQFF. The CDR3 nucleotides read TGCGCCAGCAGTGAGTTTCACGGAACTTACAATGAGCAGTTCTTC.

J is TRBJ2-1 and V is TRBV4-1; no clear D. Germline V gives CDR1 MGHRA, CDR2 YSYEKL. The CDR3 totals 15 residues. Trimming pared 2 bases from V and 6 bases from J, leaving 14 bases between. CDR3 in DNA: TGCGCCAGCAGCCAAATCTCCTTATTTTTCAATGAGCAGTTCTTC. It yields the protein CASSQISLFFNEQFF.

The chain employs TRBV27 and TRBJ2-1, with D hard to call. The CDR3 totals 18 residues. V was trimmed by 5 bases and J by 3 bases, leaving 23 bases between them. CDR1 and CDR2 (germline): MNHEY, SMNVEV (reference sequence). The CDR3 spells CASSPTAVAGKDYNEQFF. In nucleotides, the CDR3 is TGTGCCAGCAGTCCCACGGCGGTAGCTGGGAAAGACTACAATGAGCAGTTCTTC.

The J gene is TRBJ1-3, the V gene TRBV7-8; D unresolved. The CDR3 loop spans 13 amino acids. Per germline, CDR1 SGHVS and CDR2 FQNEAQ. The V end was cut by 2 bases, the J end by 4 bases, with 6 bases between. CDR3 bases: TGTGCCAGCAGCTTATTAGGGGGAAACACCATATATTTT. Translating gives CASSLLGGNTIYF.

The genes are TRBV21-1 and TRBJ2-3; the tabulated D call, TRBD1, remains unverified against the DNA. TRBV21-1 is tagged as a pseudogene. This CDR3 region has 18 residues. The CDR3 sequence: CASSKCPPRTGNTDTQYF. The CDR3 DNA follows: TGTGCCAGCAGCAAATGCCCCCCCCGGACAGGGAACACAGATACGCAGTATTTT.

V is TRBV28 and J is TRBJ2-3, with 11 bases aligning to TRBD2. Germline CDR1 and CDR2: MDHEN and SYDVKM. This CDR3 has 14 amino acids. V lost 6 bases to trimming and J lost 5 bases; unmatched junction nucleotides: 4. CDR3 DNA: TGTGCCAGCAGCATAGCGGGGGGGCGAGATACGCAGTATTTT. This sequence encodes CASSIAGGRDTQYF.

The chain links TRBV4-1 to TRBJ2-7, with D possibly being TRBD2 (6 bases). V lost 4 bases and J 4 bases, leaving 17 bases between the germline ends. This CDR3 has 15 residues. Germline V CDR1 and CDR2: MGHRA, YSYEKL. Written as DNA, the CDR3 is TGCGCCAGCAGCCCAAATCCGGGACTCTATTACGAGCAGTACTTC. It yields the protein CASSPNPGLYYEQYF.

The chain is built from TRBV9 and TRBJ1-3; 8 bases line up with TRBD1. Per the germline V gene, CDR1 is SGDLS and CDR2 is YYNGEE. The CDR3 length is 13 residues. The junction had 5 bases not matched to a gene; V was cut back by 8 bases and J by 4 bases. In DNA form, the CDR3 reads TGTGCCAGTAGACGGGACAGGGGAAACACCATATATTTT. It translates to CASRRDRGNTIYF. The variable domain in full, completed from reference TRBV9 and TRBJ1-3, reads DSGVTQTPKHLITATGQRVTLRCSPRSGDLSVYWYQQSLDQGLQFLIQYYNGEERAKGNILERFSAQQFPDLHSELNLSSLELGDSALYFCASRRDRGNTIYFGEGSWLTVV.

The chain couples TRBV9 to TRBJ1-5; the D gene is possibly TRBD1 (6 bases). With 4 bases removed from V and 4 bases from J, the gap between germline ends came to 12 bases. Germline V gene sequence: CDR1 SGDLS, CDR2 YYNGEE. There are 14 residues in the CDR3. CDR3 loop: CASSRGSSNQPQHF. For the CDR3, the DNA is TGTGCCAGCAGCAGGGGGAGTTCAAATCAGCCCCAGCATTTT. The full variable domain, its missing parts supplied by reference TRBV9 and TRBJ1-5, is DSGVTQTPKHLITATGQRVTLRCSPRSGDLSVYWYQQSLDQGLQFLIQYYNGEERAKGNILERFSAQQFPDLHSELNLSSLELGDSALYFCASSRGSSNQPQHFGDGTRLSIL.

A few counts support this clone. The chain couples TRBV10-1 to TRBJ2-5, with TRBD1 matching over 11 bases. The germline CDR1 and CDR2 sequences are WNHNN and SYGVQD (reference sequence). CDR3 size: 17 residues. Trimming removed 0 bases from V and 4 bases from J; junction bases left unmatched: 7. CDR3 residues: CASSESRTGGFGETQYF. CDR3 sequence (DNA): TGCGCCAGCAGTGAGTCGAGGACAGGGGGCTTCGGAGAGACCCAGTACTTC.

The chain recombines TRBV6-5 with TRBJ1-5; D call uncertain. Trimming pared 2 bases from V and 4 bases from J, leaving 6 bases between. Germline lookup yields CDR1 MNHEY and CDR2 SVGAGI. This CDR3 has 13 residues. CDR3 sequence reads: CASSYAENQPQHF. The CDR3 coding sequence is TGTGCCAGCAGTTACGCGGAAAATCAGCCCCAGCATTTT.

The chain carries TRBV29-1 and TRBJ2-3; TRBD2 matches 12 bases. CDR1 is SQVTM and CDR2 is ANQGSEA in the germline V gene. The length of the CDR3 is 15 residues. After removal of 6 bases from V and 5 bases from J, the junction contained 9 bases not matched to a gene. The CDR3 loop reads CSVTRTSGIVDTQYF. In DNA form, the CDR3 reads TGCAGCGTCACCAGGACTAGCGGGATTGTAGATACGCAGTATTTT.

The chain joins TRBV7-9 to TRBJ1-1, with 8 bases fitting TRBD1. There are 17 residues in the CDR3. Germline loops: CDR1 SEHNR, CDR2 FQNEAQ (reference sequence). The V gene end was trimmed by 4 bases and the J gene end by 2 bases; junction bases not matched to a gene: 12. The CDR3 region has the DNA TGTGCCAGCAGCTACGCCCTAAGGACAGGGACCAACACTGAAGCTTTCTTT. It encodes CASSYALRTGTNTEAFF.

The chain employs TRBV4-3 and TRBJ2-2; D not resolved. The germline CDR1 and CDR2 sequences are LGHNA and YSLEER. The CDR3 is made up of 16 amino acids. Trimming left V 0 bases short and J 3 bases short, with 11 bases between. In DNA, the CDR3 is TGCGCCAGCAGCCAAGATACGGGTTGGGACACCGGGGAGCTGTTTTTT. The encoded protein is CASSQDTGWDTGELFF.